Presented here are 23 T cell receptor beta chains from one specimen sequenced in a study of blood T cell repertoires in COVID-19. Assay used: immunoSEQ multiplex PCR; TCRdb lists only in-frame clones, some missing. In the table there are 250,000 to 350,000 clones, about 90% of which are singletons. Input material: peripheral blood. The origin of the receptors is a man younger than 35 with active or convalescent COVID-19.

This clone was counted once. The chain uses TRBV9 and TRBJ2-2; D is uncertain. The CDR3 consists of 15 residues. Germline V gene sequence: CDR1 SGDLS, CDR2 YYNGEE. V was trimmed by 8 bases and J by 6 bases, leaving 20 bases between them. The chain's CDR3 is CARRTNYLGAGELFF. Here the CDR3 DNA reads TGTGCCAGAAGAACTAACTACCTCGGTGCCGGGGAGCTGTTTTTT.

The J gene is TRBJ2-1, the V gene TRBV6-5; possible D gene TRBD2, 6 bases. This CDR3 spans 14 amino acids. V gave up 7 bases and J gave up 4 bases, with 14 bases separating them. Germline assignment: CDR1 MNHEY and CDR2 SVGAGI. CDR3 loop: CASKYGSSYNEQFF. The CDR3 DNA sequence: TGTGCCAGCAAGTACGGGAGTTCTTACAATGAGCAGTTCTTC.

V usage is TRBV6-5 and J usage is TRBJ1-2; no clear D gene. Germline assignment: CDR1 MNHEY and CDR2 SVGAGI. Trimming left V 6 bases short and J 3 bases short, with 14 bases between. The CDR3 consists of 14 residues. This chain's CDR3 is CASRPRREDYGYTF. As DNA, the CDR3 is TGTGCCAGCAGGCCCCGGAGAGAGGACTATGGCTACACCTTC.

CDR3 amino acids: CATSRLAGEKGADTQYF. The CDR3, as DNA: TGTGCCACCAGTAGGCTAGCGGGGGAGAAGGGGGCAGATACGCAGTATTTT. The chain joins TRBV15 to TRBJ2-3, with 10 nucleotides matching TRBD2. This CDR3 contains 17 residues. J lost 4 bases, V lost 6 bases, and 13 bases had no gene match. Germline CDR1 LNHNV, CDR2 YYDKDF (reference sequence).

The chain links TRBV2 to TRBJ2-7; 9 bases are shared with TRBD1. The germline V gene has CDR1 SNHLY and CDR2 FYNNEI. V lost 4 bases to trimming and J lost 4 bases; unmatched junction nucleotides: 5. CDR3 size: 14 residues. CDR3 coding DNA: TGTGCCAGCAGTGTCGGACAGGGGAAGTACGAGCAGTACTTC. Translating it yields CASSVGQGKYEQYF.

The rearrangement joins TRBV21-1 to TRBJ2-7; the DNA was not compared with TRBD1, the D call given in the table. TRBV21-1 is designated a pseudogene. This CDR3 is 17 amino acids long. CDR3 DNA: TGTGCCAGCAGCAAAATAAAAGCCGGGACAGGGGCCCCCGAGCAGTACTTC. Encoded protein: CASSKIKAGTGAPEQYF.

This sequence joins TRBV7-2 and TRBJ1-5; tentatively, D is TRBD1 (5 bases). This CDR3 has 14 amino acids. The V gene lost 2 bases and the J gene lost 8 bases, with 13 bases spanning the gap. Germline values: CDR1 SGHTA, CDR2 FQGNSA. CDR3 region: CASSLIVRDKPQHF. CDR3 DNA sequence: TGTGCCAGCAGCTTAATAGTCAGGGATAAGCCCCAGCATTTT.

CDR3 sequence: CASTPTGGAWETQYF. In DNA form, the CDR3 reads TGTGCCAGCACACCGACAGGGGGCGCGTGGGAGACCCAGTACTTC. The chain uses TRBV5-8 and TRBJ2-5; 10 bases are shared with TRBD1. Germline trimming cut 6 bases from V and 5 bases from J; bases unmatched to any gene: 10. This CDR3 spans 15 amino acids. The V gene's germline CDR1 is SGHTS and CDR2 YDEGEE.

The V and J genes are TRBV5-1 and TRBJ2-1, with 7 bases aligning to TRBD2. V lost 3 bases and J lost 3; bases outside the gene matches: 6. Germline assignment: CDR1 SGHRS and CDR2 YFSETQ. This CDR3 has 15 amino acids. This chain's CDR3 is CASSWAAGFYNEQFF. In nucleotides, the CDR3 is TGCGCCAGCAGCTGGGCAGCGGGATTCTACAATGAGCAGTTCTTC.

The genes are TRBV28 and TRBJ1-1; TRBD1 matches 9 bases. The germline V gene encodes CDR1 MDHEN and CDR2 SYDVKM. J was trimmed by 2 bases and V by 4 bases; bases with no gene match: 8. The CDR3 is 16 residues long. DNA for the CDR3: TGTGCCAGCAGTTCAGTCGGGACAGGGCTCAACACTGAAGCTTTCTTT. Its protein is CASSSVGTGLNTEAFF.

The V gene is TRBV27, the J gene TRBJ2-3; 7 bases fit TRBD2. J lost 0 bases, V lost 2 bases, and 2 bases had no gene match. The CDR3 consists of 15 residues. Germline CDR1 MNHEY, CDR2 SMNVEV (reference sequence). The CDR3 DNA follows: TGTGCCAGCAGTTTAGCGGGAGCTAGCACAGATACGCAGTATTTT. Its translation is CASSLAGASTDTQYF.

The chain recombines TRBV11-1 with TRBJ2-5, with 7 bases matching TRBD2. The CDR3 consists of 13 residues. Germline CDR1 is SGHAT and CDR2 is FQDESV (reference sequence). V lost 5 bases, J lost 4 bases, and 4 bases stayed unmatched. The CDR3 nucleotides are TGTGCCAGCAGCCAATGGGGGGGAGAGACCCAGTACTTC. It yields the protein CASSQWGGETQYF.

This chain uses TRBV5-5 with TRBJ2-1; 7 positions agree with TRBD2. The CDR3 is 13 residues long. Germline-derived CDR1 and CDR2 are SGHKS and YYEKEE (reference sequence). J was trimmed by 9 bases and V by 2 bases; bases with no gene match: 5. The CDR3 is CASSFGGLGEQFF. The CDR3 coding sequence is TGTGCCAGCAGCTTCGGAGGACTAGGTGAGCAGTTCTTC.

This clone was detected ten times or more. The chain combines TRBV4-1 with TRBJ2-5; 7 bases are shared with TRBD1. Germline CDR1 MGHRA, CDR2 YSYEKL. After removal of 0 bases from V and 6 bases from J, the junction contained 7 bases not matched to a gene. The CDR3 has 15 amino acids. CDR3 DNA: TGCGCCAGCAGCCAAGAATACGACAGGGTACAGACCCAGTACTTC. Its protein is CASSQEYDRVQTQYF.

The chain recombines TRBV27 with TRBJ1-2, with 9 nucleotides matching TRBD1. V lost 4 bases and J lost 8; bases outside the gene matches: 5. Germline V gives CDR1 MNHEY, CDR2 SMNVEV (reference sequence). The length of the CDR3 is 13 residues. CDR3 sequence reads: CASSYRGRRGYTF. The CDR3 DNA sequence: TGTGCCAGCAGTTACAGGGGGCGACGAGGCTACACCTTC.

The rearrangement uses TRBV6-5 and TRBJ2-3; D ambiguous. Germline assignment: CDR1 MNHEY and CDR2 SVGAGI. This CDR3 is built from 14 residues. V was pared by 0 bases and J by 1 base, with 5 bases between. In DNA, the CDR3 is TGTGCCAGCAGTTACTCGGCTGGCACAGATACGCAGTATTTT. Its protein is CASSYSAGTDTQYF.

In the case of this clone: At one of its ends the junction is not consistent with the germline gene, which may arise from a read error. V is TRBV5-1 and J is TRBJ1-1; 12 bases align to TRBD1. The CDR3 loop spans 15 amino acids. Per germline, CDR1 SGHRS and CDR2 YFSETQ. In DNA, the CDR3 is TGCGCCAGCATCTTGGGACAGGGGGCTAACACTGAAGCTTTCTTT. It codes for CASILGQGANTEAFF.

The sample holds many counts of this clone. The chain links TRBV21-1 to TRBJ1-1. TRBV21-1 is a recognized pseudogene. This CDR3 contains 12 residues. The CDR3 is CASGRRGSEAFF. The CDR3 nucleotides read TGTGCCAGCGGCCGACGGGGGTCTGAAGCTTTCTTT.

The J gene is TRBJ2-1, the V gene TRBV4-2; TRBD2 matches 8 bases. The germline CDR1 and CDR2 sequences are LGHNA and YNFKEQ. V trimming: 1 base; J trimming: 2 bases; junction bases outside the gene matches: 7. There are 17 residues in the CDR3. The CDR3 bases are TGTGCCAGCAGCCAAGCGGGTAGCGGGGCCCCCTACAATGAGCAGTTCTTC. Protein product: CASSQAGSGAPYNEQFF.

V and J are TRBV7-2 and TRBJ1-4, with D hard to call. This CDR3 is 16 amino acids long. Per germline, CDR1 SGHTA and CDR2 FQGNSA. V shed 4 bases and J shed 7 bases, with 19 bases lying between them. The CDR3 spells CASSSLRAENSEKLFF. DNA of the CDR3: TGTGCCAGCAGCTCCCTGCGTGCGGAGAACTCTGAAAAACTGTTTTTT.

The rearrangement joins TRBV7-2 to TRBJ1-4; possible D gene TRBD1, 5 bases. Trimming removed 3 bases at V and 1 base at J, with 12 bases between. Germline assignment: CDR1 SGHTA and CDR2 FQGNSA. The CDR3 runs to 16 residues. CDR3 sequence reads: CASSLDTGVTNEKLFF. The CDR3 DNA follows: TGTGCCAGCAGCTTGGATACGGGGGTAACTAATGAAAAACTGTTTTTT.

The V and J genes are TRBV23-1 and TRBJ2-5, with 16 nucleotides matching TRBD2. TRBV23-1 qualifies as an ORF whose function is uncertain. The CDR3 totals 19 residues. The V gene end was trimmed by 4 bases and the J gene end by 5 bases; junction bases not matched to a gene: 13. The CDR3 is CASSRSGTSGRVPEETQYF. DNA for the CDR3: TGCGCCAGCAGTCGGTCCGGGACTAGCGGGAGGGTCCCGGAGGAGACCCAGTACTTC.

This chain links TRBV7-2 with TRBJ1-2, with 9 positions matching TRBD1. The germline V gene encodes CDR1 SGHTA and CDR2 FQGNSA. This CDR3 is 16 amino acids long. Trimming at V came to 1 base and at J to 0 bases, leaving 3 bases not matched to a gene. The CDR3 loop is CASSLGGTGTNYGYTF. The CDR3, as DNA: TGTGCCAGCAGCTTAGGTGGGACAGGGACTAACTATGGCTACACCTTC.